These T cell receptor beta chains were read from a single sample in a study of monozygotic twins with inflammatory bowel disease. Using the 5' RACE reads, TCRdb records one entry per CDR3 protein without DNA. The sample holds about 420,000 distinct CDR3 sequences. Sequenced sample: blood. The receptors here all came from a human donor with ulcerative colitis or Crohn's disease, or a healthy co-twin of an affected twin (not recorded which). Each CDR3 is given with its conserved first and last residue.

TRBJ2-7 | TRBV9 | CASSVGQGGYEQYF
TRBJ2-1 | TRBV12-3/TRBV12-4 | CASNQRGLENEQFF
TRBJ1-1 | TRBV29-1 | CGSVGLGQAFF
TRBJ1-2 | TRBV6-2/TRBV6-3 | CATVPGTGYNYGYTF
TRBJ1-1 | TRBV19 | CASSHRTLNTEAFF
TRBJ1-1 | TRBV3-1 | CASSARDRGTEAFF
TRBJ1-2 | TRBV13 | CASSLWGEDNYGYTF
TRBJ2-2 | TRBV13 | CASSLKFGRIINTGELFF
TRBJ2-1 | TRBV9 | CASSVDGRTDSKQFF
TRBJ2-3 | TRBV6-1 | CASSPTTSGRNTQYF
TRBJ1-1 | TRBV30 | CAWSGKGVLNTEAFF
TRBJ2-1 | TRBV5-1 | CASRTGTNYNEQFF
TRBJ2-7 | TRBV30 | CAWSRSNYEQYF
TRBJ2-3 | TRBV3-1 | CASSPVDRGHTQYF
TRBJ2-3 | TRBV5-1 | CASSDLTGTDTQYF
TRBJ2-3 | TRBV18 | CASSPLDHPQYF
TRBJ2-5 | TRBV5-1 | CASSLVQSLQETQYF
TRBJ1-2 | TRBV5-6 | CASSNSRDGRYGYTF
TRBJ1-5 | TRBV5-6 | CASSLSAPGMSNQPQHF
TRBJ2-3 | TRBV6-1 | CASSVTGGTDTQYF
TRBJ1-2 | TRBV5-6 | CASSLGLTNYGYTF
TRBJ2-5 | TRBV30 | CAWSTGARETQYF
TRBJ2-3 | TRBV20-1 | CSARSALHKADTQYF
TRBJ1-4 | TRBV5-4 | CASSFRDGEKLFF
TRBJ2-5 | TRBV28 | CASSFSLGVAETQYF
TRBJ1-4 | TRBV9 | CASSVTGGAGEKLFF
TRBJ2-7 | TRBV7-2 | CASDKSSTAYEQYF
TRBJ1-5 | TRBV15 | CATSSREINQPQHF
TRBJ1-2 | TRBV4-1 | CASSQETGDFGYTF
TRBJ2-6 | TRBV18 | CASSPELGTDNSGANVLTF
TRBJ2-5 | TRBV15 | CATSRAGRRSETQYF
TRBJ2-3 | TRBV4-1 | CASSPSVGTDTQYF
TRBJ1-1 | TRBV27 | CASSFYRGETEAFF
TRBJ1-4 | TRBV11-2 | CASSSMTGRNEKLFF